This T cell receptor (beta chain) originates from a study of T cell responses to AZD1222 COVID-19 vaccine. Concerning this clone itself: Its antigen is currently unknown.

Assay: immunoSEQ multiplex PCR; the TCRdb copy retains only in-frame clones and omits some. The data show some 150,000 clones, 70% to 90% seen once. The study's findings and limits: Recipients of two AZD1222 doses showed rising Spike-specific TCR breadth and depth. Spike was spanned by vaccine-associated CD4 TCRs, which were dominant at 160-218 and 743-854. Baseline seropositivity occurred in only a handful of AZD1222 recipients. White British ancestry dominated among donors, who included more females, and clonal diversity was possibly underestimated.

The receptor's source is an adult who received the MenACWY meningococcal vaccine as a control. This material consisted of peripheral blood, taken 28 days after the second dose of the MenACWY control vaccine.

The CDR3 DNA reads TGCGCCAGCAGCTTCGGGGGGGCCGGGACCGGGGAGCTGTTTTTT. Translation gives CASSFGGAGTGELFF. The chain carries TRBV5-1 and TRBJ2-2; 8 bases fit TRBD2. Germline-derived CDR1 and CDR2 are SGHRS and YFSETQ. Germline trimming cut 2 bases from V and 5 bases from J; bases unmatched to any gene: 5. This CDR3 spans 15 amino acids.